These T cell receptor beta chains were read from a single sample in a study of blood T cell repertoires in COVID-19. Profiled with immunoSEQ multiplex PCR; TCRdb holds only in-frame clones, not every one. This sample carries hundreds of thousands of clones, approximately 86% of them seen once, and the ten largest clones take over 2%. The sequencing sample was made of peripheral blood. These receptors came from a woman aged 25 to 39 who had recovered from COVID-19. Each CDR3 is given with its conserved first and last residue. D genes are given only for firm matches. Clone size appears in some rows only: once, few, many, or a class for an expanded clone.

-,-,TRBJ2-5,TRBV4-1,CASSQVGEETQYF,TGCGCCAGCAGCCAAGTAGGGGAAGAGACCCAGTACTTC
-,TRBD1,TRBJ1-2,TRBV5-6,CASSLARDSYGYTF,TGTGCCAGCAGCTTGGCCCGGGACAGCTATGGCTACACCTTC
-,-,TRBJ1-1,TRBV5-1,CASSIPTATLDEAFF,TGCGCCAGCAGCATCCCGACAGCAACATTGGATGAAGCTTTCTTT
-,-,TRBJ1-1,TRBV5-1,CASSLVGTLNTEAFF,TGCGCCAGCAGCTTGGTTGGGACACTGAACACTGAAGCTTTCTTT
-,TRBD2,TRBJ2-3,TRBV4-1,CASSQGAGGLADTQYF,TGCGCCAGCAGCCAGGGAGCGGGGGGGCTGGCAGATACGCAGTATTTT
-,TRBD2,TRBJ2-7,TRBV3-1/TRBV3-2,CASSQGLAEAYEQYF,TGTGCCAGCAGCCAAGGACTAGCGGAGGCCTACGAGCAGTACTTC
-,-,TRBJ1-6,TRBV7-9,CASSLNGNSPLHF,TGTGCCAGCAGCTTAAACGGGAATTCACCCCTCCACTTT
-,-,TRBJ1-4,TRBV20-1,CSAEGEKLFF,TGCAGTGCCGAGGGTGAAAAACTGTTTTTT
-,TRBD2,TRBJ2-3,TRBV3-1/TRBV3-2,CASSQDWREGLDTQYF,TGTGCCAGCAGCCAAGATTGGCGGGAGGGCCTCGATACGCAGTATTTT
-,TRBD1,TRBJ1-1,TRBV18,CASSPLDRDAEAFF,TGTGCCAGCTCACCATTAGACAGGGATGCTGAAGCTTTCTTT
-,-,TRBJ2-2,TRBV10-1,CASNYRVRTGELFF,TGCGCCAGCAATTACAGGGTAAGAACCGGGGAGCTGTTTTTT
-,TRBD2,TRBJ2-3,TRBV5-1,CASSIRGGSTDTQYF,TGCGCCAGCAGCATCCGGGGAGGGAGCACAGATACGCAGTATTTT
few,TRBD1,TRBJ2-5,TRBV7-9,CASSQRTGLQETQYF,TGTGCCAGCAGCCAACGGACAGGGCTCCAAGAGACCCAGTACTTC
-,-,TRBJ1-1,TRBV28,CASSLGDFLVTEAFF,TGTGCCAGCAGTTTAGGCGATTTCCTAGTCACTGAAGCTTTCTTT
-,TRBD2,TRBJ2-2,TRBV11-2,CASSSPGLAHTGELFF,TGTGCCAGCAGCTCACCGGGACTAGCGCACACCGGGGAGCTGTTTTTT
-,-,TRBJ1-2,TRBV4-1,CASSQVAGRATTSYGYTF,TGCGCCAGCAGCCAAGTCGCGGGTAGGGCCACGACGAGCTATGGCTACACCTTC
-,TRBD1,TRBJ2-5,TRBV5-4,CASRQSGTGTETQYF,TGTGCCAGCAGGCAGTCCGGGACAGGGACTGAGACCCAGTACTTC
-,-,TRBJ2-7,TRBV12-3/TRBV12-4,CASSSRGFYEQYF,TGTGCCAGCAGCAGCAGGGGTTTCTACGAGCAGTACTTC
once,TRBD1,TRBJ2-7,TRBV15,CATSREGTETYEQYF,TGTGCCACCAGCAGAGAAGGGACAGAAACCTACGAGCAGTACTTC
-,-,TRBJ1-1,TRBV7-6,CASSSSSGGADTEAFF,TGTGCCAGCAGCTCCTCCAGCGGGGGCGCGGACACTGAAGCTTTCTTT
once,TRBD2,TRBJ2-7,TRBV28,CASSLLLRENYEQYF,TGTGCCAGCAGTTTGCTTTTGCGGGAGAACTACGAGCAGTACTTC
-,-,TRBJ2-2,TRBV2,CASSDVVGELFF,TGTGCCAGCAGTGACGTAGTCGGGGAGCTGTTTTTT
once,-,TRBJ2-7,TRBV5-4,CASSFPGAYEQYF,TGTGCCAGCAGCTTCCCGGGAGCCTACGAGCAGTACTTC